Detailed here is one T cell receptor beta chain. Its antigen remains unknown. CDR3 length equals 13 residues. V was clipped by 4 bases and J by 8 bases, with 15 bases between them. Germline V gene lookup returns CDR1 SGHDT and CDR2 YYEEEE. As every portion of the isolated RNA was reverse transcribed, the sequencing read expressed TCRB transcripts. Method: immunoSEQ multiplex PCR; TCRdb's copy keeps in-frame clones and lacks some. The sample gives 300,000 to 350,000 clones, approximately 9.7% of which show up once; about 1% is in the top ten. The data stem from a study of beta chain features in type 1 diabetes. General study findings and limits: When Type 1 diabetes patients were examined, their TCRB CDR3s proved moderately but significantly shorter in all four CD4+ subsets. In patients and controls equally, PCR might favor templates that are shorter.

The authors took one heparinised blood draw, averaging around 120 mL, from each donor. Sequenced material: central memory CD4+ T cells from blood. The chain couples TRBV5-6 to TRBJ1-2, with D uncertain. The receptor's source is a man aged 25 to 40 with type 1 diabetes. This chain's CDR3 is CASSPLVGGGYTF. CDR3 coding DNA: TGTGCCAGCAGCCCCCTCGTCGGTGGGGGCTACACCTTC.